What follows describes a single T cell receptor beta chain. Antigen specificity is unknown. This record comes from a study of T-cell memory formation after mild COVID-19. Barcoded TCR alpha and TCR beta cDNA libraries with UMIs came from 5'RACE using constant-segment primers. TCRdb re-called the 5' RACE reads through MiXCR, storing one row per CDR3 protein. This table holds about 290,000 distinct CDR3 sequences, approximately 15% found once. General observations from the study: Of the contracting clones, CD4+ ones lay mainly in CM and EM, and CD8+ ones in EMRA. Whether day 37 second-wave clones are SARS-CoV-2-specific was not confirmed.

The sample consisted of PBMCs or a T cell subset sorted from them (not recorded which). The receptor was isolated from a man younger than 30 who had mild COVID-19 (a few samples of this study predate the infection). Cell type and time point are not known.

This CDR3 is CASRDRLGEQYV. Written as DNA, the CDR3 is TGTGCCAGCAGGGACAGGTTGGGCGAGCAGTACGTC. V usage is TRBV6-2 or TRBV6-3 and J usage is TRBJ2-7, with TRBD1 matching over 7 bases. The CDR3 extends over 12 amino acids. V was clipped by 6 bases and J by 6 bases; unmatched bases: 5. CDR1 is MNHEY, CDR2 SVGEGT, per germline.